One T cell receptor beta chain is described in this entry. Its antigen is still unknown. Measured with immunoSEQ multiplex PCR; TCRdb has only the in-frame clones, and not every one. The sample includes some 100,000 clones, about 80% of them seen just once. The data were taken from a study of radiotherapy plus CTLA-4 blockade in lung cancer. The overall study: Objective response rate was more than 15%; disease control rate, approximately 30%. Findings and limits, study-wide: After radiotherapy and ipilimumab, tumor-derived clones expanded in peripheral blood. How blood T cell clones changed early, along with interferon-beta, reportedly forecast response best.

Looked up from germline, CDR1 is WSHSY and CDR2 is SAAADI. With 11 bases clipped from V and 5 bases from J, the junction kept 4 bases outside the gene matches. The CDR3 sequence is 11 residues long. Participants had chemo-refractory metastatic non-small-cell lung cancer and were treated with focal radiation plus ipilimumab CTLA-4 blockade. The material sequenced was peripheral blood, taken from a patient treated with radiotherapy plus ipilimumab. The TCR comes from a human donor with non-small cell lung cancer that progressed on radiotherapy plus ipilimumab. This chain joins TRBV10-2 and TRBJ2-5, with 8 bases aligning to TRBD2. As DNA, the CDR3 is TGCGCCCGGGGGGGCCTGGAGACCCAGTACTTC. Translating gives CARGGLETQYF.